The sequence of this T cell receptor beta chain was determined in a study of prognosis after radiotherapy for stage I lung cancer. Study at large: Stage I non-small cell lung cancer patients were enrolled between April 2018 and early 2019. Stereotactic body radiotherapy was given without concurrent therapy, and no patient received both at once.

Regarding this clonotype: Its matching antigen is unknown.

General study points: Medians of approximately 10,000 versus 7,000 showed unique TCR clone counts falling after stereotactic body radiation therapy.

Researchers took approximately 6 milliliters of peripheral blood at each of two time points. Trimming took 2 bases from V and 1 from J; bases not matched to a gene: 8. The CDR3 contains 17 residues. The germline CDR1 and CDR2 sequences are PRHDT and FYEKMQ (reference sequence). With two-round multiplex PCR, TCR beta CDR3 sequences were amplified from genomic DNA. Every TRBV and TRBJ gene had its own specific primer in first-round PCR. TCRdb recomputed calls from the multiplex PCR reads with MiXCR, one row per CDR3 protein. The sample has fewer than 20,000 distinct CDR3 sequences, about 40% seen once. This material consisted of PBMCs, taken before or after stereotactic body radiation therapy (not recorded which). The chain is built from TRBV13 and TRBJ2-7; 10 nucleotides line up with TRBD2. This TCR came from a donor aged 50 or older with non-small cell lung cancer. The CDR3 here is CASSLSGLAAASYEQYF. As DNA, the CDR3 is TGTGCCAGCAGCTTAAGCGGACTAGCGGCCGCTTCCTACGAGCAGTACTTC.